One and the same sample provided the 11 T cell receptor beta chains below, sequenced in a study of T cells after yellow fever vaccination. TCRdb used MiXCR to reprocess the 5' RACE reads, holding one entry per CDR3 protein. The table records fewer than 350,000 distinct CDR3 sequences, approximately 4% of them present only once. The input for sequencing was PBMCs, taken 15 days after the yellow fever booster vaccination. These receptors came from a man younger than 30 who received the YFV17D yellow fever vaccine.

This clonotype was detected many times. The chain joins TRBV24-1 to TRBJ2-3, with 9 bases identical to TRBD2. CDR3 length equals 13 residues. Germline loops: CDR1 KGHDR, CDR2 SFDVKD. Losses at the gene ends were 9 bases for V and 2 bases for J; bases not matched to a gene: 2. This CDR3 is CATGGGDTDTQYF. CDR3 in DNA: TGTGCCACCGGCGGGGGGGACACAGATACGCAGTATTTT.

This clonotype was detected a few times. V gene TRBV7-8 combines with J gene TRBJ2-2, with D uncertain. Germline CDR1 SGHVS, CDR2 FQNEAQ. The CDR3 contains 17 residues. V lost 2 bases to trimming and J lost 0 bases, with 13 bases between them. The CDR3 sequence is CASSLRKAGPNTGELFF. Here the CDR3 DNA reads TGTGCCAGCAGCTTAAGAAAGGCAGGTCCGAACACCGGGGAGCTGTTTTTT.

V usage is TRBV5-5 and J usage is TRBJ2-1; either TRBD1 or TRBD2 may fit D (5 bases each). The CDR3 sequence is 16 residues long. Germline values: CDR1 SGHKS, CDR2 YYEKEE (reference sequence). V lost 4 bases to trimming and J lost 0 bases, with 14 bases between them. The CDR3 loop is CASSITWGSSYNEQFF. The DNA for the CDR3 is TGTGCCAGCAGCATCACCTGGGGGAGCTCCTACAATGAGCAGTTCTTC.

The rearrangement joins TRBV5-4 to TRBJ1-4; TRBD1 aligns across 9 bases. Germline lookup yields CDR1 SGHNT and CDR2 YYREEE (reference sequence). This CDR3 contains 13 residues. With V trimmed by 7 bases and J by 5 bases, 3 bases remained unmatched. In DNA, the CDR3 is TGTGCCAGCCGGGACAGGGAAAATGAAAAACTGTTTTTT. This encodes CASRDRENEKLFF.

The chain recombines TRBV5-4 with TRBJ2-7; TRBD1 matches at 8 bases. The CDR3 sequence is 14 residues long. Germline values: CDR1 SGHNT, CDR2 YYREEE (reference sequence). Losses at the gene ends were 3 bases for V and 3 bases for J; bases not matched to a gene: 5. CDR3 protein: CASSSEGQGYEQYF. CDR3 nucleotides: TGTGCCAGCAGCTCGGAAGGACAGGGCTACGAGCAGTACTTC.

The chain carries TRBV4-1 and TRBJ1-5; D possibly corresponds to TRBD1 (6 bases). The V and J ends lost 5 bases and 0 bases respectively, with 17 bases between them. This CDR3 contains 17 residues. The V gene's germline CDR1 is MGHRA and CDR2 YSYEKL. CDR3 nucleotides: TGCGCCAGCAGCATCCGTCCAGGGGAGTATAGCAATCAGCCCCAGCATTTT. Translating gives CASSIRPGEYSNQPQHF.

J is TRBJ1-3 and V is TRBV11-3; TRBD1 agrees at 8 bases. The CDR3 extends over 16 amino acids. Per the germline V gene, CDR1 is SGHNT and CDR2 is YENEEA. Trimming at V came to 4 bases and at J to 4 bases, leaving 9 bases not matched to a gene. The CDR3 DNA reads TGTGCCAGCAGCTCCGGACAGGGCAGATCCGGAAACACCATATATTTT. Translating it yields CASSSGQGRSGNTIYF. Together with reference TRBV11-3 and TRBJ1-3, the CDR3 gives the full variable domain: EAGVVQSPRYKIIEKKQPVAFWCNPISGHNTLYWYLQNLGQGPELLIRYENEEAVDDSQLPKDRFSAERLKGVDSTLKIQPAELGDSAVYLCASSSGQGRSGNTIYFGEGSWLTVV.

Ten or more counts support this clonotype. One junction end does not reproduce the germline sequence, and a read error may be involved. DNA for the CDR3: TGTGCCAGCACCCCACGGGACATCATATTC. Amino acids: CASTPRDIIF. This sequence joins TRBV7-9 and TRBJ1-2, with D maybe TRBD1 (6 bases). Germline V gives CDR1 SEHNR, CDR2 FQNEAQ (reference sequence). The CDR3 is 10 residues long.

This clonotype was recorded many times. The V call is TRBV6-5, the J call TRBJ2-1; D possibly corresponds to TRBD2 (5 bases). This CDR3 comprises 15 residues. Germline lookup yields CDR1 MNHEY and CDR2 SVGAGI. Trimming took 2 bases from V and 6 from J, leaving 14 bases between them. The CDR3 nucleotides read TGTGCCAGCAGTTACACCGCCGGGGTGGGCAATGAGCAGTTCTTC. It is translated as CASSYTAGVGNEQFF.

This clonotype was recorded at least ten times. J is TRBJ2-2 and V is TRBV7-9, with 8 bases fitting TRBD1. V trimming: 5 bases; J trimming: 3 bases; junction bases outside the gene matches: 8. CDR1 is SEHNR, CDR2 FQNEAQ, per germline (reference sequence). The CDR3 is made up of 16 amino acids. The CDR3 is CASSNRQGQDTGELFF. The DNA for the CDR3 is TGTGCCAGCAGCAACCGACAGGGGCAGGACACCGGGGAGCTGTTTTTT.

This clonotype was seen at least ten times. The chain joins TRBV20-1 to TRBJ2-5; 9 bases fit TRBD1. In germline, CDR1 is DFQATT, CDR2 SNEGSKA (reference sequence). Germline trimming cut 5 bases from V and 7 bases from J; bases unmatched to any gene: 11. This CDR3 comprises 14 residues. CDR3 loop: CSAGGRQGVGTQYF. For the CDR3, the DNA is TGCAGTGCTGGGGGCCGACAGGGGGTAGGGACCCAGTACTTC.